These 8 T cell receptor beta chains were sequenced from one sample in a study of blood T cell repertoires in COVID-19. Using immunoSEQ multiplex PCR, the repertoire was profiled, and TCRdb retains in-frame clones only, with some absent. The sample consists of approximately 50,000 clones, roughly nine tenths of them appearing once. Material for sequencing was peripheral blood. Receptors were obtained from an elderly man with active or convalescent COVID-19.

The chain uses TRBV6-5 and TRBJ2-3; TRBD2 is a possible D gene (6 bases). V shed 3 bases and J shed 1 base, with 14 bases lying between them. Germline CDR1 MNHEY, CDR2 SVGAGI. This CDR3 is 16 amino acids long. The CDR3 spells CASSYHPTGGTDTQYF. The DNA for the CDR3 is TGTGCCAGCAGTTATCATCCGACGGGGGGCACAGATACGCAGTATTTT.

The chain carries TRBV25-1 and TRBJ1-2; unclear D gene. The CDR3 extends over 15 amino acids. With 4 bases removed from V and 2 bases from J, the gap between germline ends came to 14 bases. Germline CDR1 and CDR2: MGHDK and SYGVNS. The CDR3 DNA sequence: TGTGCCAGCAGTGGAGTAAGGGAGTCCAACTATGGCTACACCTTC. Translating gives CASSGVRESNYGYTF.

The V call is TRBV5-1, the J call TRBJ2-7, with 7 nucleotides matching TRBD2. This CDR3 region has 14 residues. Germline CDR1 reads SGHRS; CDR2 reads YFSETQ. V shed 6 bases and J 4 bases; nucleotides not matched to a gene: 10. The CDR3 is CASTVHGGKYEQYF. The CDR3 DNA reads TGCGCCAGCACGGTCCACGGGGGGAAGTACGAGCAGTACTTC. Full variable domain (rest looked up from reference TRBV5-1 and TRBJ2-7): KAGVTQTPRYLIKTRGQQVTLSCSPISGHRSVSWYQQTPGQGLQFLFEYFSETQRNKGNFPGRFSGRQFSNSRSEMNVSTLELGDSALYLCASTVHGGKYEQYFGPGTRLTVT.

This clone was observed a handful of times. The chain combines TRBV9 with TRBJ2-2, with TRBD2 matching over 9 bases. Germline V gene data show CDR1 as SGDLS and CDR2 as YYNGEE. J was trimmed by 6 bases and V by 0 bases; bases with no gene match: 9. This CDR3 has 17 amino acids. The CDR3 loop is CASSVALGLAGAGELFF. The CDR3 region has the DNA TGTGCCAGCAGCGTAGCCCTGGGACTAGCCGGCGCCGGGGAGCTGTTTTTT.

The rearrangement uses TRBV7-2 and TRBJ1-2; D unclear. This CDR3 is 15 amino acids long. Trimming shortened V by 7 bases and J by 1 base, and 16 bases separated the two germline ends. Germline V CDR1 and CDR2: SGHTA, FQGNSA. The CDR3 region is CASTSGRGYNYGYTF. The CDR3 nucleotides are TGTGCCAGCACCTCTGGGCGGGGATATAACTATGGCTACACCTTC.

This chain joins TRBV7-3 and TRBJ2-3, with a possible D match to TRBD2 (6 bases). Germline values: CDR1 SGHTA, CDR2 FQGTGA. This CDR3 is built from 15 residues. V lost 5 bases and J 1 base, leaving 13 bases between the germline ends. The CDR3 spells CASSPTGTGTDTQYF. CDR3 DNA: TGTGCCAGCAGCCCAACGGGGACTGGCACAGATACGCAGTATTTT.

This sequence joins TRBV7-2 and TRBJ2-5; 13 positions match TRBD2. This CDR3 is 16 amino acids long. CDR1 is SGHTA and CDR2 is FQGNSA in the germline V gene. V lost 5 bases to trimming and J lost 4 bases; unmatched junction nucleotides: 7. The CDR3 coding sequence is TGTGCCAGCAGCCAAACTAGCGGGGGGGCAAGAGAGACCCAGTACTTC. This translates into CASSQTSGGARETQYF.

This clone has more than one count but fewer than ten. This chain links TRBV5-1 with TRBJ2-2, with TRBD1 matching over 8 bases. Germline V gene sequence: CDR1 SGHRS, CDR2 YFSETQ. V was pared by 2 bases and J by 4 bases, with 7 bases of the junction left unmatched. The CDR3 contains 16 residues. The CDR3 sequence is CASSLGQGGFTGELFF. As DNA, the CDR3 is TGCGCCAGCAGCTTAGGACAGGGTGGTTTCACCGGGGAGCTGTTTTTT.